The next 10 T cell receptor beta chains were all read from a single sample in a study of T cells after yellow fever vaccination. A single record per CDR3 protein comes from TCRdb applying MiXCR to the 5' RACE reads. Of 200,000 to 300,000 distinct CDR3 sequences listed, over 10% are singletons. Sequenced here: CD4+ T cells sorted from PBMCs, sampled 45 days after the yellow fever booster vaccination. The receptors come from a young man who received the YFV17D yellow fever vaccine.

This clonotype was observed a few times. The J gene is TRBJ2-5, the V gene TRBV29-1; 12 bases map to TRBD1. V dropped 6 bases and J dropped 6; count of bases not matched to a gene: 11. CDR3 length: 15 residues. Germline CDR1 SQVTM, CDR2 ANQGSEA. The DNA for the CDR3 is TGCAGCGTCGCTACCGGGACAGGGGGCGCGAAGACCCAGTACTTC. Amino acids: CSVATGTGGAKTQYF. Full variable domain (outside the CDR3, taken from reference TRBV29-1 and TRBJ2-5): SAVISQKPSRDICQRGTSLTIQCQVDSQVTMMFWYRQQPGQSLTLIATANQGSEATYESGFVIDKFPISRPNLTFSTLTVSNMSPEDSSIYLCSVATGTGGAKTQYFGPGTRLLVL.

This clonotype was seen a handful of times. The chain carries TRBV6-1 and TRBJ2-1; D not resolved. The CDR3 runs 16 residues. V lost 5 bases and J 5 bases, leaving 19 bases between the germline ends. Per the germline V gene, CDR1 is MNHNS and CDR2 is SASEGT. The CDR3 spells CASSRNGAGQDNEQFF. CDR3 nucleotides: TGTGCCAGCAGTCGTAACGGAGCTGGCCAGGACAATGAGCAGTTCTTC.

J is TRBJ2-7 and V is TRBV27; D remains ambiguous. V was clipped by 0 bases and J by 0 bases, with 9 bases between them. Germline V gene sequence: CDR1 MNHEY, CDR2 SMNVEV (reference sequence). CDR3 length equals 15 residues. The CDR3, as DNA: TGTGCCAGCAGTTTATCGGGCCAGCGCTCCTACGAGCAGTACTTC. Amino acids: CASSLSGQRSYEQYF.

V gene TRBV29-1 combines with J gene TRBJ1-4, with D possibly TRBD1 on 5 matching bases. The length of the CDR3 is 14 residues. Germline loops: CDR1 SQVTM, CDR2 ANQGSEA. V was pared by 7 bases and J by 0 bases, with 12 bases between. Here the CDR3 DNA reads TGCAGCGGGCGAGGGGCGGCAACTAATGAAAAACTGTTTTTT. This translates into CSGRGAATNEKLFF.

This rearrangement joins TRBV5-1 to TRBJ2-5, with 10 bases lining up with TRBD2. This CDR3 region has 15 residues. The J segment lost 2 bases and the V segment lost 6 bases, leaving 7 bases of the junction unmatched. Germline V gene lookup returns CDR1 SGHRS and CDR2 YFSETQ. The CDR3 loop is CASTLAGAGQETQYF. Written as DNA, the CDR3 is TGCGCCAGCACCCTAGCGGGAGCGGGGCAAGAGACCCAGTACTTC.

V usage is TRBV7-2 and J usage is TRBJ2-3; TRBD2 agrees at 14 bases. The CDR3 has 17 amino acids. The ends lost 6 bases at V and 5 bases at J; junction bases unmatched: 10. Looked up from germline, CDR1 is SGHTA and CDR2 is FQGNSA. CDR3 in amino acids: CASSPGTSGRGGDTQYF. In DNA form, the CDR3 reads TGTGCCAGCAGTCCGGGGACTAGCGGGAGAGGTGGAGATACGCAGTATTTT.

In this sample, this clonotype turned up a few times. J is TRBJ1-1 and V is TRBV29-1, with 8 bases matching TRBD1. Germline V gives CDR1 SQVTM, CDR2 ANQGSEA. This CDR3 contains 13 residues. J gave up 5 bases and V 0 bases, and 2 bases lay outside the gene matches. The DNA for the CDR3 is TGCAGCGTTGAAGACAGGGGGCAGACTGAAGCTTTCTTT. This sequence encodes CSVEDRGQTEAFF.

This clonotype appeared a few times. The genes are TRBV9 and TRBJ2-1; D may be TRBD1 or TRBD2 (5 bases each). Per the germline V gene, CDR1 is SGDLS and CDR2 is YYNGEE. V was pared by 2 bases and J by 5 bases, with 23 bases between. CDR3 length: 18 residues. The CDR3 coding sequence is TGTGCCAGCAGCGTGGCGACCGGGACGAACCCTAACCACAATGAGCAGTTCTTC. It yields the protein CASSVATGTNPNHNEQFF.

V gene TRBV20-1 combines with J gene TRBJ2-3, with no clear D. Germline loops: CDR1 DFQATT, CDR2 SNEGSKA (reference sequence). The CDR3 is made up of 12 amino acids. Trimming took off 5 bases at V and 2 bases at J, with 8 bases between the two ends. Written as DNA, the CDR3 is TGCAGTGCTCCTTCGGCCACAGATACGCAGTATTTT. Translated: CSAPSATDTQYF.

This clonotype was counted ten times or more. This rearrangement joins TRBV6-2 or TRBV6-3 to TRBJ2-3, with TRBD2 matching 14 bases. CDR1 and CDR2 from the germline V gene are MNHEY and SVGEGT. Germline trimming cut 2 bases from V and 3 bases from J; bases unmatched to any gene: 13. This CDR3 region has 20 residues. Here the CDR3 DNA reads TGTGCCAGCAGTTACCCCCTCTCTTCCGGGACTAGCGGGAGTACAGATACGCAGTATTTT. The encoded protein is CASSYPLSSGTSGSTDTQYF.